These 4 T cell receptor beta chains share one sample of origin, sequenced in a study of blood T cell repertoires in COVID-19. Generated by immunoSEQ multiplex PCR, the TCRdb table keeps only in-frame clones and is missing some. The sample carries nearly 200,000 clones, over 75% recorded once. Sequenced: peripheral blood. The receptor source for this set is a woman aged 35 to 49 who had recovered from COVID-19.

The CDR3 DNA reads as TGCGCCAGCAGCACCCGGGACAGGATGAGCACAGATACGCAGTATTTT. Translating it yields CASSTRDRMSTDTQYF. This chain links TRBV4-3 with TRBJ2-3; 8 nucleotides align to TRBD1. The CDR3 runs to 16 residues. Trimming at V came to 5 bases and at J to 0 bases, leaving 7 bases not matched to a gene. CDR1 is LGHNA, CDR2 YSLEER, per germline.

The CDR3 DNA is TGTGCCAGCAGCGAGACAGGGGGCGGACAGCCCCAGCATTTT. Encoded protein: CASSETGGGQPQHF. The gene calls are TRBV6-4 and TRBJ1-5; 10 nucleotides line up with TRBD1. From germline, CDR1 is MRHNA and CDR2 SNTAGT. V lost 6 bases to trimming and J lost 7 bases; unmatched junction nucleotides: 6. The CDR3 totals 14 residues.

The chain combines TRBV7-9 with TRBJ2-5; 9 bases align to TRBD2. The V and J ends lost 2 bases and 0 bases, in that order; junction bases with no gene match: 10. From germline, CDR1 is SEHNR and CDR2 FQNEAQ (reference sequence). The CDR3 length is 18 residues. The CDR3 sequence is CASSLLSSGRTHQETQYF. The CDR3 DNA sequence: TGTGCCAGCAGCTTATTGAGCAGCGGGAGGACCCACCAAGAGACCCAGTACTTC.

This chain links TRBV29-1 with TRBJ2-1, with 9 bases aligning to TRBD2. The J segment lost 10 bases and the V segment lost 5 bases, leaving 9 bases of the junction unmatched. CDR1 and CDR2 (germline): SQVTM, ANQGSEA. CDR3 size: 13 residues. In nucleotides, the CDR3 is TGCAGCGTTAGCGGGGGGACAATATACGAGCAGTTCTTC. Translated, it gives CSVSGGTIYEQFF.